What follows is one T cell receptor beta chain and its context. This record belongs to a study of blood T cell repertoires in COVID-19. Study details: The origin of the acute and convalescent COVID-19 samples was the United States, Italy and Spain. The analysed material was cDNA or gDNA that came from T cells, B-cell-depleted T cells, or PBMCs.

How the authors handled the data: For nucleated cells, counts were estimated from reference gene primer amplification. Assay used: immunoSEQ multiplex PCR; TCRdb lists only in-frame clones, some missing. V and J calls plus clone size are reproduced from that table; the DNA served to infer D and trimming. Of around 160,000 clones in the sample, about 81% were seen once. CDR1 is MNHEY, CDR2 SVGAGI, per germline. The CDR3 covers 14 residues. V was clipped by 8 bases and J by 3 bases; unmatched bases: 8. The J gene is TRBJ2-7, the V gene TRBV6-5, with 9 bases lining up with TRBD1. The origin of this receptor is a man aged 55 to 69 with active or convalescent COVID-19. The sequenced sample consisted of peripheral blood. In nucleotides, the CDR3 is TGTGCCAGCCGGCCGGGACAGGGATTCTACGAGCAGTACTTC. Translating gives CASRPGQGFYEQYF.